The 14 T cell receptor beta chains given below trace back to one sample, sequenced in a study of vaccination and CD4 T cells after COVID-19. Cultured CD4+ T cell DNA was sequenced using the Oncomine TCR Beta short-read assay. MiXCR, run by TCRdb on the PCR reads, gives a single entry per CDR3 protein. The sample yields thousands of distinct CDR3 sequences, roughly 50% seen once. Described treatment: roughly 11-day PBMC culture with coronavirus spike peptide pools or control peptides (ViraFEST assay). The unexposed donor provided CD4+ T cells, which were taken before the COVID-19 pandemic (2011-2018). Their recognized antigens are unknown. The sequencing input was CD4+ T cells from blood, cultured in vitro. These receptor sequences come from a human donor in good health.

This clonotype was picked up one time. V is TRBV6-1 and J is TRBJ1-1; TRBD1 might be the D (5 bases). CDR3 length: 17 residues. Trimming shortened V by 6 bases and J by 0 bases, and 20 bases separated the two germline ends. CDR1 and CDR2 (germline): MNHNS, SASEGT. CDR3: CASRPPVWGPMNTEAFF. Here the CDR3 DNA reads TGTGCCAGCAGACCGCCCGTTTGGGGACCCATGAACACTGAAGCTTTCTTT.

Only one count was recorded for this clonotype. The J gene is TRBJ2-7, the V gene TRBV20-1; a weak D match, TRBD2 (6 bases). This CDR3 spans 12 amino acids. Germline V gene lookup returns CDR1 DFQATT and CDR2 SNEGSKA (reference sequence). Deletions cut 5 bases from V and 5 bases from J, with 13 bases between. The CDR3 spells CSASPQRDEQYF. Written as DNA, the CDR3 is TGCAGTGCTTCCCCGCAGCGGGACGAGCAGTACTTC.

V gene TRBV6-5 combines with J gene TRBJ2-3; 10 bases are shared with TRBD1. V was pared by 0 bases and J by 4 bases, with 4 bases of the junction left unmatched. The CDR3 sequence is 16 residues long. Germline V gene lookup returns CDR1 MNHEY and CDR2 SVGAGI. The CDR3 sequence: CASSYSGTGVSDTQYF. CDR3 DNA: TGTGCCAGCAGTTACTCCGGGACAGGGGTCTCAGATACGCAGTATTTT.

This clonotype was seen only a few times. The chain couples TRBV20-1 to TRBJ1-2; the D gene is possibly TRBD1 (5 bases). The CDR3 contains 15 residues. Germline V gene lookup returns CDR1 DFQATT and CDR2 SNEGSKA (reference sequence). Trimming pared 1 base from V and 4 bases from J, leaving 16 bases between. CDR3 in amino acids: CSARVDLGGGYGYTF. CDR3 DNA sequence: TGCAGTGCTAGAGTCGACCTGGGGGGTGGCTATGGCTACACCTTC.

The V gene is TRBV20-1, the J gene TRBJ2-7; possible D gene TRBD1, 6 bases. V lost 3 bases to trimming and J lost 0 bases, with 9 bases between them. The germline gives CDR1 DFQATT, CDR2 SNEGSKA (reference sequence). The length of the CDR3 is 13 residues. CDR3 protein: CSASGQNSYEQYF. In DNA, the CDR3 is TGCAGTGCTAGTGGACAGAACTCCTACGAGCAGTACTTC.

The J gene is TRBJ2-2, the V gene TRBV30; possibly TRBD1 or TRBD2 for D (5 bases each). The ends were cut back, 3 bases at V and 1 base at J, with 15 bases in the middle. The germline gives CDR1 GTSNPN, CDR2 SVGIG (reference sequence). The CDR3 is 16 residues long. CDR3 in amino acids: CAWRGRPGMNTGELFF. In DNA form, the CDR3 reads TGTGCCTGGAGGGGACGGCCAGGGATGAACACCGGGGAGCTGTTTTTT.

This clonotype was observed a few times. The J gene is TRBJ1-5, the V gene TRBV15; TRBD1 aligns across 8 bases. J was trimmed by 6 bases and V by 4 bases; bases with no gene match: 11. This CDR3 has 16 residues. Germline V gene data show CDR1 as LNHNV and CDR2 as YYDKDF (reference sequence). CDR3 nucleotide sequence: TGTGCCACCAGCATAAAGGACAGGGCAGGAGGTCAGCCCCAGCATTTT. Its translation is CATSIKDRAGGQPQHF.

This rearrangement joins TRBV6-2 or TRBV6-3 to TRBJ2-5; D could derive from TRBD1 or TRBD2 (5 bases each). Trimming took off 3 bases at V and 5 bases at J, with 10 bases between the two ends. This CDR3 spans 13 amino acids. Germline V lookup: CDR1 MNHEY, CDR2 SVGEGT. CDR3 sequence: CASSYTGRETQYF. The CDR3 nucleotides read TGTGCCAGCAGTTATACGGGGCGGGAGACCCAGTACTTC.

The chain combines TRBV6-4 with TRBJ2-3; TRBD2 aligns across 9 bases. V gave up 3 bases and J gave up 3 bases; unmatched junction bases: 1. CDR1 and CDR2 from the germline V gene are MRHNA and SNTAGT. This CDR3 has 14 residues. In DNA, the CDR3 is TGTGCCAGCAGTGAGCGGGGGGGAACAGATACGCAGTATTTT. Translating gives CASSERGGTDTQYF.

V usage is TRBV27 and J usage is TRBJ1-3, with a weak D call TRBD1 (5 bases). Trimming stripped 3 bases from V and 1 base from J, with 10 bases between. CDR1 is MNHEY, CDR2 SMNVEV, per germline (reference sequence). This CDR3 comprises 15 residues. The CDR3 nucleotides are TGTGCCAGCAGTTTCCGGGGCGGTTCTGGAAACACCATATATTTT. This gives the protein CASSFRGGSGNTIYF.

In its sample, this clonotype was seen once. This chain uses TRBV25-1 with TRBJ1-3; no definite D call. V was shortened by 5 bases and J by 4 bases, with 9 bases between the two germline ends. Germline V gene sequence: CDR1 MGHDK, CDR2 SYGVNS. This CDR3 has 13 amino acids. The CDR3 loop is CASSPDPGNTIYF. The CDR3 nucleotides are TGTGCCAGCAGTCCTGACCCAGGAAACACCATATATTTT.

This clonotype was detected once. The chain has TRBV19 and TRBJ2-5; perhaps TRBD1 as D (5 bases). Germline CDR1 is LNHDA and CDR2 is SQIVND (reference sequence). V lost 7 bases and J 5 bases, leaving 23 bases between the germline ends. This CDR3 contains 16 residues. CDR3 residues: CASTHSRGLVVETQYF. CDR3 nucleotides: TGTGCCAGTACCCATTCTAGGGGTTTAGTTGTGGAGACCCAGTACTTC.

The chain has TRBV20-1 and TRBJ1-2, with unresolved D. The length of the CDR3 is 14 residues. Germline CDR1 and CDR2: DFQATT and SNEGSKA (reference sequence). Trimming took off 1 base at V and 0 bases at J, with 9 bases between the two ends. The CDR3 here is CSARVHATNYGYTF. Written as DNA, the CDR3 is TGCAGTGCTAGAGTTCATGCTACTAACTATGGCTACACCTTC.

This sequence joins TRBV30 and TRBJ1-5; 7 bases are shared with TRBD1. Germline V gene lookup returns CDR1 GTSNPN and CDR2 SVGIG (reference sequence). Losses at the gene ends were 2 bases for V and 6 bases for J; bases not matched to a gene: 7. The length of the CDR3 is 14 residues. DNA of the CDR3: TGTGCCTGGAGTCTACAGGGGTTGAGTCAGCCCCAGCATTTT. It yields the protein CAWSLQGLSQPQHF.